This T cell receptor beta chain was identified during a study of T cells in Graves' hyperthyroidism and ophthalmopathy. RNA transcripts served as the template for amplifying TCR beta CDR3 regions. In the first-round RT-PCR of the TCR CDR3, the HTBI primer set was used. Each CDR3 protein gets one entry after TCRdb re-called the multiplex PCR reads with MiXCR. Of a few hundred thousand distinct CDR3 sequences in the sample, more than 12% were seen once. This clonotype was observed at least ten times. The CDR3 is 15 amino acids. Trimming took off 2 bases at V and 9 bases at J, with 20 bases between the two ends. Germline V CDR1 and CDR2: GTSNPN, SVGIG (reference sequence).

This receptor was obtained from a woman in her thirties or forties with Graves' hyperthyroidism that later progressed to Graves' ophthalmopathy. This chain connects TRBV30 to TRBJ2-1; a weak D match, TRBD2 (5 bases). Sequenced sample: blood. The CDR3 is CAWSPLGSGGFEQFF. CDR3 DNA: TGTGCCTGGAGTCCCCTGGGAAGCGGTGGGTTTGAGCAGTTCTTC.